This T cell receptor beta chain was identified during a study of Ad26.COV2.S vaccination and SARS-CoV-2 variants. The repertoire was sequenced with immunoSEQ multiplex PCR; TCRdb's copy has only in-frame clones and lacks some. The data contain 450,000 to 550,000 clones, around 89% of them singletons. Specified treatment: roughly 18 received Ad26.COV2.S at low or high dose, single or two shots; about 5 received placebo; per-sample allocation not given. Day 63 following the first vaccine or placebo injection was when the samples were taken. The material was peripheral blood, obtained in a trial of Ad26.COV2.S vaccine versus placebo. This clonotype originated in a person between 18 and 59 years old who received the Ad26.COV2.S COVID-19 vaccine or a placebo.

DNA for the CDR3: TGTGCCAGCAGTTTAAAGCGGGAGGGCCCCTACGAGCAGTACTTC. It encodes CASSLKREGPYEQYF. V and J are TRBV27 and TRBJ2-7, with 10 bases lining up with TRBD2. The germline gives CDR1 MNHEY, CDR2 SMNVEV (reference sequence). V dropped 2 bases and J dropped 2; count of bases not matched to a gene: 3. This CDR3 spans 15 amino acids.